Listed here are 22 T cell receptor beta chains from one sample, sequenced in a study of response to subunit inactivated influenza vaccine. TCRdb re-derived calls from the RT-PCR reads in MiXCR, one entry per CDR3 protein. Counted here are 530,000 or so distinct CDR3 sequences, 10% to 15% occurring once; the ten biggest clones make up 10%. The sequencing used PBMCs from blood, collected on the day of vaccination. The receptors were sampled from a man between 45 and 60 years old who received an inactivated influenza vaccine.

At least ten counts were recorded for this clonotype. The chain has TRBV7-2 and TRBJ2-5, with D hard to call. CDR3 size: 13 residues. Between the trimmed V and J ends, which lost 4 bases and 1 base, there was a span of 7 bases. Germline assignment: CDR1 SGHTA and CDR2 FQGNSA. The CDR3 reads CASSWAVQETQYF. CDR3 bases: TGTGCCAGCAGCTGGGCAGTCCAAGAGACCCAGTACTTC.

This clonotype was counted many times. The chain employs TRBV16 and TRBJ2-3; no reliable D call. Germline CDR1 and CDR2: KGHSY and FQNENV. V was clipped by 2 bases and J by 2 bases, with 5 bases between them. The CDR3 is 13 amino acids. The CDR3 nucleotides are TGTGCCAGCAGCCAAAAGTCCACAGATACGCAGTATTTT. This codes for CASSQKSTDTQYF.

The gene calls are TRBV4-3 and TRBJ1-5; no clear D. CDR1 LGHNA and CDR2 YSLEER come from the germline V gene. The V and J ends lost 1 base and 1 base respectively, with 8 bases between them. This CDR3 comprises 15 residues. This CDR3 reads CASSQGTRSNQPQHF. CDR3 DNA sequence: TGCGCCAGCAGCCAAGGCACGAGGAGCAATCAGCCCCAGCATTTT.

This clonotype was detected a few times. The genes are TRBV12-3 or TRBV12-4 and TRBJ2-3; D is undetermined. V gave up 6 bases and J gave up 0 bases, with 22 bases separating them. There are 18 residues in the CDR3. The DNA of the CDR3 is TGTGCCAGCAGCGCTAGTCCCTTCGGAGCGCCTAGCACAGATACGCAGTATTTT. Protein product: CASSASPFGAPSTDTQYF.

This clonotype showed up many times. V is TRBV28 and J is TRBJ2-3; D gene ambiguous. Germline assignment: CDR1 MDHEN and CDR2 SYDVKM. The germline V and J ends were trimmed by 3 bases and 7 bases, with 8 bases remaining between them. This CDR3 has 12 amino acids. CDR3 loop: CASSFSGNTQYF. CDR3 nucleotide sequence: TGTGCCAGCAGTTTTAGTGGTAATACGCAGTATTTT.

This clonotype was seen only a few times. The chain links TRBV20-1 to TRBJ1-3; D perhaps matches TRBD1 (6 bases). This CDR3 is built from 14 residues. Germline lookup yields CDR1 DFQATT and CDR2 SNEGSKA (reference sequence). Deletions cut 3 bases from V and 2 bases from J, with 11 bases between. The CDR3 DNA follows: TGCAGTGCTAGTACGGCAGGGGCTGGAAACACCATATATTTT. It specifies CSASTAGAGNTIYF.

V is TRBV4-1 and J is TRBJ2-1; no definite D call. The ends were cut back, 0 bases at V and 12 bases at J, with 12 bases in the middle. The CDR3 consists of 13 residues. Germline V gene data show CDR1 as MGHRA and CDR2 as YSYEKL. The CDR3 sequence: CASSQEPGYRQFF. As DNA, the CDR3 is TGCGCCAGCAGCCAAGAACCGGGCTACCGGCAGTTCTTC.

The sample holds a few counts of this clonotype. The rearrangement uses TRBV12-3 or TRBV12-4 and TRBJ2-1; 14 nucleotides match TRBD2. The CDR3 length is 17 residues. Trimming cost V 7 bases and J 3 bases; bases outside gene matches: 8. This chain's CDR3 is CASNPRTSGRIYNEQFF. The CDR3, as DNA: TGTGCCAGCAATCCCCGGACTAGCGGGAGGATCTACAATGAGCAGTTCTTC.

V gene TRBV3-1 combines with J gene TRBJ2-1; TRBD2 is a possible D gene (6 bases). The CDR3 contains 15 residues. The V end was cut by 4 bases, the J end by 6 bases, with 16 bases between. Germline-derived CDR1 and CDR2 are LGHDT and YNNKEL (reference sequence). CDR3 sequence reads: CASSRGRTRGNEQFF. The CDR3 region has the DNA TGTGCCAGCAGCCGGGGACGGACGCGGGGCAATGAGCAGTTCTTC.

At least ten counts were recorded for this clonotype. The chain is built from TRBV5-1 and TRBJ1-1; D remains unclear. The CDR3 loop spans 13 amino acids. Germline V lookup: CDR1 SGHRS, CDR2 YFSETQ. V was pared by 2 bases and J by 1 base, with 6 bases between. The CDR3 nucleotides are TGCGCCAGCAGCTTCGTGTGGAACACTGAAGCTTTCTTT. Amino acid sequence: CASSFVWNTEAFF.

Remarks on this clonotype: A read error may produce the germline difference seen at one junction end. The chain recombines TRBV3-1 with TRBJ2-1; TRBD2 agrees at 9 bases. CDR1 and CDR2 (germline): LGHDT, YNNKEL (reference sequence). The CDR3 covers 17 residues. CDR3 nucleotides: TGTGCCACCAGCCAAGTGGCTAGCGGGATGGGGGGCAATGAGCAGTTCTTC. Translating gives CATSQVASGMGGNEQFF.

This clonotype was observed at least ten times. The DNA for the CDR3 is TGTGCCAGCAGGGGGCCAGTGCAAGAGACCCAGTACTTC. Amino acid sequence: CASRGPVQETQYF. This chain joins TRBV7-2 and TRBJ2-5; D might be TRBD1 (5 bases). Trimming left V 6 bases short and J 2 bases short, with 10 bases between. Germline V CDR1 and CDR2: SGHTA, FQGNSA. The CDR3 is 13 residues long.

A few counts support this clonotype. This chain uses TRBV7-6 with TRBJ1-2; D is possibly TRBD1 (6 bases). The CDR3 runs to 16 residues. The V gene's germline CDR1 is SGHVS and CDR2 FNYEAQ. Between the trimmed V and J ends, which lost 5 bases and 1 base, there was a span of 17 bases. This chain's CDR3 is CASSPWTAHFNYGYTF. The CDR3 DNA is TGTGCCAGCAGCCCATGGACAGCCCACTTTAACTATGGCTACACCTTC.

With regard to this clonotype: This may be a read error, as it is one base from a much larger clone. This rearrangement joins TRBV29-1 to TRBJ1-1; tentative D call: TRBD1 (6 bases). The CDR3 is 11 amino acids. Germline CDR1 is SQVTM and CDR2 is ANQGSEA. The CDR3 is CSVSGDTEALF. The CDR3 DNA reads TGCAGCGTTTCAGGGGACACTGAAGCTCTCTTT.

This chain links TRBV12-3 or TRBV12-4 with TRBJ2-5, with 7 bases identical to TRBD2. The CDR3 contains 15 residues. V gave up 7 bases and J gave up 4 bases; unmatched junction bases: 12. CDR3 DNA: TGTGCCAGCAAAGCAAGGGCTAGCGGTCGAGAGACCCAGTACTTC. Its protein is CASKARASGRETQYF.

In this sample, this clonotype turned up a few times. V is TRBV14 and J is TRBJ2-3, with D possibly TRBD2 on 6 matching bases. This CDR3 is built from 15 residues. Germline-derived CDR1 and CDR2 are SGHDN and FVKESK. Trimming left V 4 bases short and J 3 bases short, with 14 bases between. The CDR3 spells CASSPGRGMTDTQYF. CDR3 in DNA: TGTGCCAGCAGCCCCGGGAGAGGGATGACAGATACGCAGTATTTT.

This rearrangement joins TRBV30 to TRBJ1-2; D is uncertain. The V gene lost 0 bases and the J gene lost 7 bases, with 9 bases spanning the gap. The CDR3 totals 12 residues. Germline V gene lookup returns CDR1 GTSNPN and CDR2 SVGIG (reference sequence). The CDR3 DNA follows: TGTGCCTGGAGTGTGTCTACACTTGGCTACACCTTC. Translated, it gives CAWSVSTLGYTF.

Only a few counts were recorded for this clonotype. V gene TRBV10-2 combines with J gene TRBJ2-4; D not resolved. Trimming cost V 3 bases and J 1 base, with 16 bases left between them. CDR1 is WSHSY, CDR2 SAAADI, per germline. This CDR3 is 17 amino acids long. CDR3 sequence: CASSEGPRSMAKNIQYF. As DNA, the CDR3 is TGCGCCAGCAGTGAAGGACCCCGATCTATGGCCAAAAACATTCAGTACTTC.

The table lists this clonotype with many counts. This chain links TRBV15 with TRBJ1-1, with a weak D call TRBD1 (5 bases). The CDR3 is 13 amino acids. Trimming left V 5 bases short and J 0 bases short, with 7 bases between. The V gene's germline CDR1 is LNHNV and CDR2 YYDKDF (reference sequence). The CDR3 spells CATSGRVNTEAFF. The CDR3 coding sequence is TGTGCCACCAGCGGCAGGGTGAACACTGAAGCTTTCTTT. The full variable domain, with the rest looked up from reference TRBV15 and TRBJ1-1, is DAMVIQNPRYQVTQFGKPVTLSCSQTLNHNVMYWYQQKSSQAPKLLFHYYDKDFNNEADTPDNFQSRRPNTSFCFLDIRSPGLGDTAMYLCATSGRVNTEAFFGQGTRLTVV.

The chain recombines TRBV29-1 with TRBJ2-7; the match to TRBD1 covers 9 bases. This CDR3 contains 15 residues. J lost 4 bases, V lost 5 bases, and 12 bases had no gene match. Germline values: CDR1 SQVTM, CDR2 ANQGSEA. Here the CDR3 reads CSVLDAGTGRYEQYF. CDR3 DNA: TGCAGCGTTCTCGATGCGGGGACAGGGCGGTACGAGCAGTACTTC.

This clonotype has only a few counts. DNA for the CDR3: TGCAGCGTCGGGGGGGGACTAGCGGTTCAAGAGACCCAGTACTTC. Protein product: CSVGGGLAVQETQYF. The chain employs TRBV29-1 and TRBJ2-5, with TRBD2 matching over 11 bases. Germline CDR1 SQVTM, CDR2 ANQGSEA. The CDR3 has 15 amino acids. J gave up 2 bases and V 6 bases, and 8 bases lay outside the gene matches.

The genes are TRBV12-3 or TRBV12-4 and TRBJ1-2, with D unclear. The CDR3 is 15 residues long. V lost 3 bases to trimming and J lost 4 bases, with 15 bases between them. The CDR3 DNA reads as TGTGCCAGCAGTTTCCCCTCGTCCCCTGCCTATGGCTACACCTTC. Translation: CASSFPSSPAYGYTF.